The T cell receptor (beta chain) described here comes from a study of CD8 T cells in ankylosing spondylitis. On this clonotype: Antigen specificity is unknown.

CDR3 size: 16 residues. The germline gives CDR1 MNHEY, CDR2 SMNVEV (reference sequence). V was shortened by 4 bases and J by 6 bases, with 21 bases between the two germline ends. Library preparation for TCR beta used quantitative 5'-RACE with molecular barcodes. TCRdb called the 5' RACE reads again in MiXCR, with one record for every CDR3 protein. The data hold more than 250,000 distinct CDR3 sequences, with less than 10% observed a single time. Findings and limits, study-wide: According to the report, clones linked to the disease were significantly enriched in matched synovial fluid samples taken from ankylosing spondylitis patients. A motif in TCR beta, a set of eight highly homologous variants, appeared characteristic of ankylosing spondylitis blood.

The chain is built from TRBV27 and TRBJ1-2; the D gene is possibly TRBD1 (6 bases). The source material was blood, either unsorted or a sorted T cell fraction (not recorded which). This clonotype originated in a male donor with ankylosing spondylitis. CDR3 region: CASSSSGAFGRDGYTF. As DNA, the CDR3 is TGTGCCAGCAGTTCCTCGGGGGCGTTCGGAAGGGATGGCTACACCTTC.